Following are 20 T cell receptor beta chains from one sample sequenced in a study of OX40 agonist ivuxolimab in advanced cancers. Assay used: immunoSEQ multiplex PCR; TCRdb lists only in-frame clones, some missing. The table has tens of thousands of clones, roughly 84% seen once. The sequencing here drew on CD4+ or CD8+ T cells sorted from blood, taken in a trial of the OX40 agonist ivuxolimab. These receptors were taken from an adult with an advanced solid tumor such as melanoma, head and neck, liver or kidney cancer.

The chain recombines TRBV27 with TRBJ2-2; 10 bases are shared with TRBD2. CDR1 and CDR2 (germline): MNHEY, SMNVEV (reference sequence). This CDR3 spans 18 amino acids. Trimming removed 2 bases from V and 3 bases from J; junction bases left unmatched: 9. Here the CDR3 reads CASSLLAGVLTYTGELFF. The CDR3 DNA reads TGTGCCAGCAGTTTACTAGCGGGAGTTCTGACGTACACCGGGGAGCTGTTTTTT.

The V call is TRBV10-1, the J call TRBJ1-2, with 7 bases that match TRBD1. CDR1 is WNHNN and CDR2 is SYGVQD in the germline V gene (reference sequence). After removal of 2 bases from V and 2 bases from J, the junction contained 17 bases not matched to a gene. This CDR3 contains 19 residues. In nucleotides, the CDR3 is TGCGCCAGCAGTGAGAGGGTTTGTAAGCCCGGGACAGCCAACTATGGCTACACCTTC. Encoded protein: CASSERVCKPGTANYGYTF.

This chain joins TRBV5-4 and TRBJ2-7; 10 bases map to TRBD1. CDR1 is SGHNT and CDR2 is YYREEE in the germline V gene (reference sequence). J was trimmed by 2 bases and V by 4 bases; bases with no gene match: 3. The CDR3 is made up of 14 amino acids. CDR3 sequence reads: CASSPGQGAYEQYF. The CDR3 bases are TGTGCCAGCAGCCCAGGACAGGGGGCCTACGAGCAGTACTTC.

This clone showed up just a few times. The chain couples TRBV19 to TRBJ1-6; a weak D match, TRBD1 (5 bases). The CDR3 covers 13 residues. The germline CDR1 and CDR2 sequences are LNHDA and SQIVND (reference sequence). With 4 bases removed from V and 7 bases from J, the gap between germline ends came to 8 bases. The CDR3 loop reads CASSKTENSPLHF. The DNA of the CDR3 is TGTGCCAGTAGTAAGACAGAGAATTCACCCCTCCACTTT. Full variable domain (remainder filled in from reference TRBV19 and TRBJ1-6): DGGITQSPKYLFRKEGQNVTLSCEQNLNHDAMYWYRQDPGQGLRLIYYSQIVNDFQKGDIAEGYSVSREKKESFPLTVTSAQKNPTAFYLCASSKTENSPLHFGNGTRLTVT.

The V call is TRBV7-9, the J call TRBJ1-6; D not resolved. CDR1 is SEHNR, CDR2 FQNEAQ, per germline (reference sequence). Trimming left V 3 bases short and J 7 bases short, with 16 bases between. The CDR3 runs to 16 residues. CDR3 loop: CASSFYAGAPNSPLHF. In DNA form, the CDR3 reads TGTGCCAGCAGCTTCTACGCGGGAGCCCCAAATTCACCCCTCCACTTT. Full variable domain (outside the CDR3, taken from reference TRBV7-9 and TRBJ1-6): DTGVSQNPRHKITKRGQNVTFRCDPISEHNRLYWYRQTLGQGPEFLTYFQNEAQLEKSRLLSDRFSAERPKGSFSTLEIQRTEQGDSAMYLCASSFYAGAPNSPLHFGNGTRLTVT.

The chain uses TRBV15 and TRBJ1-1, with D possibly TRBD1 on 6 matching bases. The germline V gene has CDR1 LNHNV and CDR2 YYDKDF (reference sequence). The CDR3 runs 15 residues. V was shortened by 3 bases and J by 5 bases, with 16 bases between the two germline ends. CDR3 amino acids: CATSRTLGGGTEAFF. The CDR3, as DNA: TGTGCCACCAGCAGGACCCTAGGGGGGGGGACTGAAGCTTTCTTT.

The chain has TRBV9 and TRBJ2-6; no definite D call. Trimming stripped 5 bases from V and 0 bases from J, with 6 bases between. The CDR3 spans 14 residues. The germline V gene encodes CDR1 SGDLS and CDR2 YYNGEE. Here the CDR3 reads CASRAFSGANVLTF. For the CDR3, the DNA is TGTGCCAGCAGAGCGTTCTCTGGGGCCAACGTCCTGACTTTC.

The rearrangement joins TRBV18 to TRBJ1-2; 7 bases line up with TRBD1. This CDR3 has 14 amino acids. The J segment lost 3 bases and the V segment lost 3 bases, leaving 4 bases of the junction unmatched. Germline lookup yields CDR1 KGHSH and CDR2 LQKENI. CDR3 in DNA: TGTGCCAGCTCACCTGTAGGGGGCTACTATGGCTACACCTTC. It specifies CASSPVGGYYGYTF.

This clone was counted once. The V gene is TRBV28, the J gene TRBJ1-3; D call uncertain. The CDR3 totals 16 residues. The germline V gene encodes CDR1 MDHEN and CDR2 SYDVKM. V gave up 3 bases and J gave up 0 bases, with 12 bases separating them. CDR3 coding DNA: TGTGCCAGCAGTTTGCGACGGTCCAGCTCTGGAAACACCATATATTTT. It translates to CASSLRRSSSGNTIYF.

The chain couples TRBV5-3 to TRBJ2-7, with 10 bases lining up with TRBD1. TRBV5-3 is an open reading frame, and its role is uncertain. The CDR3 consists of 16 residues. Unmatched junction bases numbered 10, after V lost 0 bases and J lost 7 bases. CDR3 DNA: TGTGCCAGAAGCTTGGCCGACAGGGGGCCCCTTGAGGAGCAGTACTTC. It specifies CARSLADRGPLEEQYF.

This clone appeared a few times. The CDR3, as DNA: TGTGCCAGCAGTTACTCTTTAATCAGACGGAACACTGAAGCTTTCTTT. As protein: CASSYSLIRRNTEAFF. The chain carries TRBV6-5 and TRBJ1-1; D not certain. The CDR3 is made up of 16 amino acids. V shed 0 bases and J shed 1 base, with 12 bases lying between them. Germline loops: CDR1 MNHEY, CDR2 SVGAGI.

The V call is TRBV9, the J call TRBJ2-7; no definite D call. The CDR3 is made up of 13 amino acids. Trimming cost V 0 bases and J 6 bases, with 10 bases left between them. Germline V gene data show CDR1 as SGDLS and CDR2 as YYNGEE. The CDR3 loop reads CASSVATSSEQYF. The CDR3 region has the DNA TGTGCCAGCAGCGTAGCTACAAGTTCCGAGCAGTACTTC.

The rearrangement joins TRBV5-6 to TRBJ2-4; tentatively, D is TRBD2 (6 bases). This CDR3 is built from 16 residues. Germline values: CDR1 SGHDT, CDR2 YYEEEE. The ends were cut back, 2 bases at V and 8 bases at J, with 20 bases in the middle. CDR3 DNA sequence: TGTGCCAGCAGCTTCGGAGGGGCCGGACTGGGGGACATTCAGTACTTC. Translated: CASSFGGAGLGDIQYF.

CDR3 sequence (DNA): TGTGCCAGCAGCTTAGGGGAATACCATCAGCCCCAGCATTTT. This encodes CASSLGEYHQPQHF. This chain joins TRBV7-8 and TRBJ1-5; D unresolved. This CDR3 is 14 amino acids long. Looked up from germline, CDR1 is SGHVS and CDR2 is FQNEAQ. V was cut by 1 base and J by 5 bases, with 9 bases left in between.

CDR3 nucleotide sequence: TGCAGTGCTAGCCCCACTGAAGCTTTCTTT. It translates to CSASPTEAFF. This chain links TRBV20-1 with TRBJ1-1; D gene ambiguous. CDR3 length: 10 amino acids. Germline CDR1 is DFQATT and CDR2 is SNEGSKA (reference sequence). V was pared by 3 bases and J by 4 bases, with 3 bases between.

This clone was detected a few times. The chain recombines TRBV7-9 with TRBJ2-7, with TRBD2 identical over 8 bases. Germline V lookup: CDR1 SEHNR, CDR2 FQNEAQ (reference sequence). J gave up 4 bases and V 6 bases, and 8 bases lay outside the gene matches. There are 14 residues in the CDR3. For the CDR3, the DNA is TGTGCCAGCAGTCCCCCGGGACTAGAATACGAGCAGTACTTC. Amino acids: CASSPPGLEYEQYF.

The chain joins TRBV4-2 to TRBJ2-2; D uncertain. Germline V gene sequence: CDR1 LGHNA, CDR2 YNFKEQ. Trimming took 1 base from V and 7 from J, leaving 13 bases between them. The CDR3 covers 15 residues. The CDR3 DNA sequence: TGTGCCAGCAGCCAAGGGGCACTATGGCTCGGGGAGCTGTTTTTT. Amino acids: CASSQGALWLGELFF.

The chain uses TRBV10-3 and TRBJ2-1; the D gene is possibly TRBD1 (6 bases). Per the germline V gene, CDR1 is ENHRY and CDR2 is SYGVKD. The CDR3 is 11 amino acids. V was shortened by 7 bases and J by 9 bases, with 10 bases between the two germline ends. Here the CDR3 DNA reads TGTGCCATCATGACAGGTACTGAGCAGTTCTTC. Amino acid sequence: CAIMTGTEQFF.

This chain uses TRBV29-1 with TRBJ2-7; no definite D call. CDR3 size: 13 residues. Germline CDR1 reads SQVTM; CDR2 reads ANQGSEA. V lost 5 bases and J lost 2, with 13 bases in between. For the CDR3, the DNA is TGCAGCGTTCGAATTACAAGCACCTACGAGCAGTACTTC. It codes for CSVRITSTYEQYF.

Here the CDR3 reads CASSLEERGVNEQFF. The CDR3 bases are TGTGCCAGCAGCTTAGAGGAGCGGGGGGTCAATGAGCAGTTCTTC. The chain is built from TRBV7-9 and TRBJ2-1, with 9 positions matching TRBD2. The CDR3 consists of 15 residues. Unmatched junction bases numbered 4, after V lost 1 base and J lost 6 bases. Germline CDR1 is SEHNR and CDR2 is FQNEAQ (reference sequence).